Included here is one T cell receptor beta chain sequence, with context. What it recognizes is unknown. Trimming at V came to 4 bases and at J to 5 bases, leaving 11 bases not matched to a gene. From germline, CDR1 is LNHDA and CDR2 SQIVND (reference sequence). This CDR3 has 16 residues. The source of the sample is a study of cytomegalovirus exposure and HLA in healthy donors. Overall study findings and caveats: Common viral pathogens were later found to be apparently linked to several of the most significant clusters. Associated with cytomegalovirus, according to the listing, were 150 to 200 TCR beta chains.

It was with 60 Vbeta and 13 Jbeta primers that the PCR ran. The data were produced by immunoSEQ multiplex PCR, yet TCRdb's version contains in-frame clones alone and is incomplete. The sample table includes approximately 120,000 clones. Sequencing input: PBMCs. The rearrangement links TRBV19 to TRBJ1-5; 7 bases are shared with TRBD1. The clonotype originates from a man aged 35 to 55 in good health and CMV-seronegative. The CDR3 bases are TGTGCCAGTAGTACGTCCCCGACAGGGACACATCAGCCCCAGCATTTT. It is translated as CASSTSPTGTHQPQHF. Drawing the rest from reference TRBV19 and TRBJ1-5, the complete variable domain is DGGITQSPKYLFRKEGQNVTLSCEQNLNHDAMYWYRQDPGQGLRLIYYSQIVNDFQKGDIAEGYSVSREKKESFPLTVTSAQKNPTAFYLCASSTSPTGTHQPQHFGDGTRLSIL.